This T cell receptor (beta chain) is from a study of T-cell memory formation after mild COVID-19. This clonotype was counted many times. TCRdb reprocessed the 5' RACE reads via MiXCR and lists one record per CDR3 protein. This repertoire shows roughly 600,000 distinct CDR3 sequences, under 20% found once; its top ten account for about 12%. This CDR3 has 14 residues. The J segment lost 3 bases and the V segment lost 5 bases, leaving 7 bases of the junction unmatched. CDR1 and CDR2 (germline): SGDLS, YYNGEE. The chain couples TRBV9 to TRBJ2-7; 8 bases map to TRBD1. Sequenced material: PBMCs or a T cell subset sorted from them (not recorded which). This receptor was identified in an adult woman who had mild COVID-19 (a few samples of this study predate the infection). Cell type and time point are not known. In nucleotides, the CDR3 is TGTGCCAGCAGTAGACAGGGGCTAGTCTACGAGCAGTACTTC. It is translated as CASSRQGLVYEQYF.